The rows below give T cell receptor beta chains drawn from one sample of a study of T cells in localized non-small cell lung cancer. Profiling relied on immunoSEQ multiplex PCR, and the TCRdb table lists in-frame clones only, not all of them. The sample lists fewer than 25,000 clones, approximately 90% seen once, with 6.9% in the top ten. This specimen was peripheral blood, taken before any cancer treatment. The source is a woman between 35 and 75 years old with stage I lung adenocarcinoma. Each CDR3 is given without its conserved first and last residue. A D gene is named only where the DNA matches it firmly.

TRBJ2-3	TRBV27	-	ASSLSTGTVGDTQY
TRBJ2-3	TRBV5-6	-	ASSFGNLDTQY
TRBJ2-2	TRBV6-6	-	ASSQSVVTGELF
TRBJ1-1	TRBV5-1	TRBD1	ASSSLTGTFTEAF
TRBJ2-1	TRBV7-9	-	ASSSRGPDEQF
TRBJ2-7	TRBV5-1	-	ASRKDFSTLQY
TRBJ2-3	TRBV11-2	TRBD2	ASSHDLAGDTDTQY
TRBJ2-5	TRBV7-9	TRBD1	ASSYTGTGGQETQY
TRBJ2-6	TRBV6-5	-	ASKGSGANVLT
TRBJ1-1	TRBV6-1	-	ASTPGKNTEAF
TRBJ2-2	TRBV9	-	ASSGRNTGELF
TRBJ2-7	TRBV25-1	TRBD2	ASSRGLAGYEQY
TRBJ2-1	TRBV18	TRBD1	ASSLGQVRPYNEQF
TRBJ1-1	TRBV19	-	ASRRGARSEAF
TRBJ1-6	TRBV6-1	-	ASSEALPDNSPLH
TRBJ1-4	TRBV6-6	-	ASSYGGWANEKLF
TRBJ2-5	TRBV30	TRBD2	AWTSGRGQETQY
TRBJ2-4	TRBV15	TRBD2	ATSRDPRGASGIAKNIQY
TRBJ1-1	TRBV10-1	-	ASSAGPELEAF
TRBJ1-1	TRBV7-2	TRBD1	ASSQWDRGRTEAF
TRBJ2-1	TRBV27	-	ASSRNTGPEQF
TRBJ1-6	TRBV7-9	-	ASSSNSPLH
TRBJ2-7	TRBV25-1	TRBD1	ASSELGTGGHNEQY
TRBJ1-5	TRBV19	-	ASSTALLDNQPQH